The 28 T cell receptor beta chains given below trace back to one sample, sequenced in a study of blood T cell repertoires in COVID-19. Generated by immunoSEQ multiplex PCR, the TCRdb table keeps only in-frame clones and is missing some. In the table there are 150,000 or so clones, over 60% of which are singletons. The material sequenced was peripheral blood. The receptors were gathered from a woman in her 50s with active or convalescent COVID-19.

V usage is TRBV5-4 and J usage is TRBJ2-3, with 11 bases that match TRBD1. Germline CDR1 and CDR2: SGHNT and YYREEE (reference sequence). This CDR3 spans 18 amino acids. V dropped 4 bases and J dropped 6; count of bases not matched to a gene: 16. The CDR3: CASSLDRGRWFPMDTQYF. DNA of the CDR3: TGTGCCAGCAGCCTGGACAGGGGGCGGTGGTTCCCAATGGATACGCAGTATTTT. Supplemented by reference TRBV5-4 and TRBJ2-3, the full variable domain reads ETGVTQSPTHLIKTRGQQVTLRCSSQSGHNTVSWYQQALGQGPQFIFQYYREEENGRGNFPPRFSGLQFPNYSSELNVNALELDDSALYLCASSLDRGRWFPMDTQYFGPGTRLTVL.

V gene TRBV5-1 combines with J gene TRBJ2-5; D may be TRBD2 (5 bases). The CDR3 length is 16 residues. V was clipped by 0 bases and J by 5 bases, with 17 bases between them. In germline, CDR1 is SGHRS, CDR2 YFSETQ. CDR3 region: CASSLAGVPARETQYF. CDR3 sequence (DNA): TGCGCCAGCAGCTTGGCCGGGGTACCGGCCCGGGAGACCCAGTACTTC.

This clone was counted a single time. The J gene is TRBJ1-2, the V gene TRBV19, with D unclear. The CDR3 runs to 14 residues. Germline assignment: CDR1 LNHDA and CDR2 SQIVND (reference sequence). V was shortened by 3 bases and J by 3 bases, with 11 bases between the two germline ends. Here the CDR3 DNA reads TGTGCCAGTAGTATGCCCGGGAGATACTATGGCTACACCTTC. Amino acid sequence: CASSMPGRYYGYTF.

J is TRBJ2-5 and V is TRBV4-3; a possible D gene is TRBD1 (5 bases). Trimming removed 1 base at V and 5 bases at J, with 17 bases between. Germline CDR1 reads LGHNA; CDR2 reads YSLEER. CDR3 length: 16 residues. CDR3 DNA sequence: TGCGCCAGCAGCCAAGCCCCAGGGCATCAAGGGGAGACCCAGTACTTC. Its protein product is CASSQAPGHQGETQYF.

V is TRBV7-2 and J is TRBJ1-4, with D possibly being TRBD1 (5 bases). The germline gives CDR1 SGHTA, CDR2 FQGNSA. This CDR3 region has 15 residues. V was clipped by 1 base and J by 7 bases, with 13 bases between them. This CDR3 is CASSLVGRVGEKLFF. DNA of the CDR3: TGTGCCAGCAGCTTAGTGGGCAGGGTCGGTGAAAAACTGTTTTTT. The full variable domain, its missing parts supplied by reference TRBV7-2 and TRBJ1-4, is GAGVSQSPSNKVTEKGKDVELRCDPISGHTALYWYRQSLGQGLEFLIYFQGNSAPDKSGLPSDRFSAERTGGSVSTLTIQRTQQEDSAVYLCASSLVGRVGEKLFFGSGTQLSVL.

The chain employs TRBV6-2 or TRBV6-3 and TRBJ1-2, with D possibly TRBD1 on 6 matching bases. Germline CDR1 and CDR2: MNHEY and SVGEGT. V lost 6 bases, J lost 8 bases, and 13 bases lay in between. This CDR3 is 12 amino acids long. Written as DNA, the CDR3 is TGTGCCAGCAGCTATAGTACAGGGGGCTACACCTTC. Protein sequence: CASSYSTGGYTF.

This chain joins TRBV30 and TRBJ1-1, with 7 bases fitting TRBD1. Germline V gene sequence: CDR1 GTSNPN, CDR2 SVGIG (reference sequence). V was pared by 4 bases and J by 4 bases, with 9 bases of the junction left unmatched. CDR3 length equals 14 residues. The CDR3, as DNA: TGTGCCTGGACTACCGACAGGGTACTCACTGAAGCTTTCTTT. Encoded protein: CAWTTDRVLTEAFF.

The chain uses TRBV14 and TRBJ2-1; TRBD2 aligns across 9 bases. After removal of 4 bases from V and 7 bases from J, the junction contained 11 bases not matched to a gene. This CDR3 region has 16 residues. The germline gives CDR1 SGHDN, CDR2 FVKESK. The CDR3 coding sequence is TGTGCCAGCAGCCCCCTGGCGGGACTAGCTCAGAATGAGCAGTTCTTC. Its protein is CASSPLAGLAQNEQFF.

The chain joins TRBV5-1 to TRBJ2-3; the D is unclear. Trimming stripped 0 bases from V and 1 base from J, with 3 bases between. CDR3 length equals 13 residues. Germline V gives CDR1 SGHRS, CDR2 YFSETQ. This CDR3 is CASSLGRTDTQYF. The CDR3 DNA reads TGCGCCAGCAGCTTGGGGCGCACAGATACGCAGTATTTT.

The CDR3: CASSWDRSGYEQYF. CDR3 nucleotides: TGTGCCAGCAGCTGGGACAGGTCGGGGTACGAGCAGTACTTC. V and J are TRBV7-8 and TRBJ2-7; TRBD1 aligns across 8 bases. Trimming cost V 4 bases and J 4 bases; bases outside gene matches: 6. Germline V gene sequence: CDR1 SGHVS, CDR2 FQNEAQ. This CDR3 has 14 amino acids.

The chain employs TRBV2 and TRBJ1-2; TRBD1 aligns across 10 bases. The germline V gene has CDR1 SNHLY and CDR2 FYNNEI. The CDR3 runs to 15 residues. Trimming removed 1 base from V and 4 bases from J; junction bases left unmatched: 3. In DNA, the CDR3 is TGTGCCAGCAGTGAAGACGGGACAGGGGTCTATGGCTACACCTTC. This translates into CASSEDGTGVYGYTF.

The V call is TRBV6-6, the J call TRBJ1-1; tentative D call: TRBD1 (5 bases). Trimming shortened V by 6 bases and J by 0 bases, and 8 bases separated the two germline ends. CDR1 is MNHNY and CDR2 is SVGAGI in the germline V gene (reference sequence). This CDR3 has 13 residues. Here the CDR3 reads CASSPGMNTEAFF. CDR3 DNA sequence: TGTGCCAGCAGCCCAGGGATGAACACTGAAGCTTTCTTT.

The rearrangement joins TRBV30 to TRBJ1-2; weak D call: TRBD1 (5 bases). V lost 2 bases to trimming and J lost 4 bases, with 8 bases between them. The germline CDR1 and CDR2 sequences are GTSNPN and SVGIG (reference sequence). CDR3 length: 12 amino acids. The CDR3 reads CAWSMGLYGYTF. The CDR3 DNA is TGTGCCTGGAGTATGGGGCTCTATGGCTACACCTTC.

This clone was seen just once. CDR3 amino acids: CASSVTQGLGTEAFF. In DNA, the CDR3 is TGTGCCAGTAGTGTCACACAGGGGTTGGGCACTGAAGCTTTCTTT. V and J are TRBV19 and TRBJ1-1; 7 nucleotides agree with TRBD1. After removal of 5 bases from V and 4 bases from J, the junction contained 10 bases not matched to a gene. This CDR3 region has 15 residues. CDR1 and CDR2 (germline): LNHDA, SQIVND (reference sequence).

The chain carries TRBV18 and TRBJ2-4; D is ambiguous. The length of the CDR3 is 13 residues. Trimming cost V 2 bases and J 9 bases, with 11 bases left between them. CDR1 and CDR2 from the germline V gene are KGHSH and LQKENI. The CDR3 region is CASSPEASSIQYF. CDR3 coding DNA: TGTGCCAGCTCACCAGAGGCTTCGAGCATTCAGTACTTC.

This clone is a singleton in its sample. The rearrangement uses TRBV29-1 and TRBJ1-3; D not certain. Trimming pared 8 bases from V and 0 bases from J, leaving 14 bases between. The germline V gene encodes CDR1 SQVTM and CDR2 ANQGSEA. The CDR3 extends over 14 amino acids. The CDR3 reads CSPPGSSSGNTIYF. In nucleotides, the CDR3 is TGCAGCCCCCCGGGGAGCAGCTCTGGAAACACCATATATTTT.

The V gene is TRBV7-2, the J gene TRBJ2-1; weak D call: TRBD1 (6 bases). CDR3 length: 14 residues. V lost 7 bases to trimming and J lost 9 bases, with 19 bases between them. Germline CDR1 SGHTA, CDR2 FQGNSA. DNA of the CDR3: TGTGCCAGCATCTTCCTAACAGGGATGGGTGAGCAGTTCTTC. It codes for CASIFLTGMGEQFF.

The CDR3 loop is CASSATGTVNEKLFF. DNA of the CDR3: TGTGCCAGCAGCGCGACCGGGACAGTCAATGAAAAACTGTTTTTT. V usage is TRBV9 and J usage is TRBJ1-4; the match to TRBD1 covers 7 bases. The CDR3 has 15 residues. Germline loops: CDR1 SGDLS, CDR2 YYNGEE. The J segment lost 5 bases and the V segment lost 3 bases, leaving 7 bases of the junction unmatched.

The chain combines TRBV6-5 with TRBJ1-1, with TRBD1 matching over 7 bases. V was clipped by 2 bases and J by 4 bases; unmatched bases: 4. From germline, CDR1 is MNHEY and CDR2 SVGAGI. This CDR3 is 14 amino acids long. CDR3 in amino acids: CASSYNRGSTEAFF. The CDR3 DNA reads TGTGCCAGCAGTTACAACAGGGGTAGCACTGAAGCTTTCTTT.

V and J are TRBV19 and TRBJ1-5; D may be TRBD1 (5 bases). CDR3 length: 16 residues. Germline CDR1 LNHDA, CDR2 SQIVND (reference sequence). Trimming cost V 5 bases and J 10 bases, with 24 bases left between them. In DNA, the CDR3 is TGTGCCAGTAGTCCCCCCCGTCAGGGCCCGTTTGATCCCCAGCATTTT. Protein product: CASSPPRQGPFDPQHF.

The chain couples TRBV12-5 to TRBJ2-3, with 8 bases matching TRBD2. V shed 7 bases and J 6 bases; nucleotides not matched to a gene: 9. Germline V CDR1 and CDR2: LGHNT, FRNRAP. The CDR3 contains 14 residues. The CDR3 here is CASALSGGADTQYF. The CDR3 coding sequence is TGTGCTAGTGCCCTTTCCGGGGGGGCGGATACGCAGTATTTT.

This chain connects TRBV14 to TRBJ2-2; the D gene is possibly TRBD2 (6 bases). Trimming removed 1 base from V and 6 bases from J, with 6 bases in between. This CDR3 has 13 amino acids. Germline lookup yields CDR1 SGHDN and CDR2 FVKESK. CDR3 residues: CASSQGLAGELFF. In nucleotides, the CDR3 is TGTGCCAGCAGCCAAGGACTAGCCGGGGAGCTGTTTTTT.

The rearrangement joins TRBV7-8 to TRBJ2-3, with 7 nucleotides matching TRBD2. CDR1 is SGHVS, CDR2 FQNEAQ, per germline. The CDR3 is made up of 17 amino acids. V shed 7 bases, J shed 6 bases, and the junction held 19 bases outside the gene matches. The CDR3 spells CASIPALAAPGRDTQYF. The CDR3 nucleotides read TGTGCCAGCATCCCTGCCCTAGCGGCCCCGGGGAGGGATACGCAGTATTTT.

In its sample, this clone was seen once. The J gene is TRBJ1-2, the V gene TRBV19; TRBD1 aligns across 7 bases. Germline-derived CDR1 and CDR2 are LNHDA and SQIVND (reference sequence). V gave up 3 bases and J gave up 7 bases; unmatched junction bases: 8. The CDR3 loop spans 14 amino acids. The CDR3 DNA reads TGTGCCAGTAGTATCACTACACAGGGGTCTGGCTACACCTTC. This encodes CASSITTQGSGYTF.

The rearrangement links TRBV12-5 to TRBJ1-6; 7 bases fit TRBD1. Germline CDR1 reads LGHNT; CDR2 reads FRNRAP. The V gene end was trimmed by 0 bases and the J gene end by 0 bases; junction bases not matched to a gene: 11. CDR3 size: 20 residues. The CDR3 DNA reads TGTGCTAGTGGTTTGGTCCTGAGGACAGGTGCCAGCTCCTATAATTCACCCCTCCACTTT. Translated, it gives CASGLVLRTGASSYNSPLHF.

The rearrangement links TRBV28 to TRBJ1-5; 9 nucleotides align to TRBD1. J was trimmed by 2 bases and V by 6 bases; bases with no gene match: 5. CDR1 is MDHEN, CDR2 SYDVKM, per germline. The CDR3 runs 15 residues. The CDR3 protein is CASRTDRGGNQPQHF. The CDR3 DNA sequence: TGTGCCAGCAGGACGGACAGGGGCGGCAATCAGCCCCAGCATTTT.

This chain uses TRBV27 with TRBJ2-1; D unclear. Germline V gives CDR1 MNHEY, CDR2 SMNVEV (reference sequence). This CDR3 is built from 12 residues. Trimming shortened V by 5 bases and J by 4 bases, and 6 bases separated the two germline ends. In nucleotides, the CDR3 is TGTGCCAGCAGTCAGGCGTACAATGAGCAGTTCTTC. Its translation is CASSQAYNEQFF.

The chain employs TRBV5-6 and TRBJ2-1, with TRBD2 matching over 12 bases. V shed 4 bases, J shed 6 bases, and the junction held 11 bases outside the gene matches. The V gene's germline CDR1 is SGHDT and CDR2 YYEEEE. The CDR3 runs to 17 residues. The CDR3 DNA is TGTGCCAGCAGCCGTTTCGTCGGACTAGCGGGGATCAATGAGCAGTTCTTC. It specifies CASSRFVGLAGINEQFF.